In its sample, the clone carrying this T cell receptor beta chain was seen a few times. The CDR3 sequence is 14 residues long. Germline V gene data show CDR1 as SGHTS and CDR2 as YDEGEE. V dropped 2 bases and J dropped 2 bases, with 11 bases sitting between them. Libraries were prepared by immunoSEQ multiplex PCR; TCRdb keeps only in-frame clonotypes and omits some of them. The sample has about 680,000 clones; around 73% are singletons. Recent vaccinations or acute infections were absent in the healthy HIV-negative adult donors. The entry originates in a study of shared clonotypes between healthy human individuals.

This clonotype originated in a woman aged 25 to 39 in good health. What was sequenced was memory CD4+ T cells sorted from blood. The subset here: CD45RA-negative fraction. This rearrangement joins TRBV5-8 to TRBJ2-7; D ambiguous. CDR3 loop: CASSLSRHAYEQYF. The CDR3 DNA reads as TGTGCCAGCAGCTTATCCCGACATGCCTACGAGCAGTACTTC.